This T cell receptor beta chain was identified in a study of blood T cells in healthy people across ages. Study-wide results and caveats: Higher diversity, along with more naive CD4+ cells, distinguished long-lived donors from aged donors. Per million T cells, TCR beta diversity dropped roughly linearly as age increased.

The germline V gene encodes CDR1 DFQATT and CDR2 SNEGSKA (reference sequence). The CDR3 length is 13 residues. Trimming removed 3 bases from V and 7 bases from J; junction bases left unmatched: 4. A J-beta primer mix and a sample-barcoded 5' primer were used in a second PCR of about 7 to 12 cycles. The template-switch adaptor was a 5' adaptor with 12 random nucleotides. It tagged each cDNA molecule. From the 5' RACE reads, TCRdb called clonotypes with MiXCR, one entry per CDR3 protein. The sample records about 1.4 million distinct CDR3 sequences, approximately 63% being singletons. Concerning this clonotype: Its antigen is as yet unknown.

Sequencing input: blood. This TCR came from a man between 18 and 35 years old in good health. The chain is built from TRBV20-1 and TRBJ2-1; 9 nucleotides match TRBD1. CDR3 amino acids: CSARWGTGNEQFF. As DNA, the CDR3 is TGCAGTGCTAGGTGGGGGACAGGGAATGAGCAGTTCTTC.